This is a list of T cell receptor beta chains from one sample in a study of blood T cell repertoires in COVID-19. Some clones are missing from TCRdb's copy, which holds only in-frame ones; the method was immunoSEQ multiplex PCR. The sample consists of 150,000 or so clones, over 80% of them appearing once. Input material: peripheral blood. The receptors shown here come from a woman in her fifties or sixties with acute or convalescent COVID-19. The CDR3 runs from the conserved cysteine through the conserved F or W. D genes are given only for firm matches. Expanded clones get a size class; other rows say once, few or many, or leave the size out.

d_gene | len | j_gene | abundance | v_gene | CDR3nt | CDR3aa
TRBD1 | 15 | TRBJ1-3 | NA | TRBV9 | TGTGCCAGCAGCCTAAGGGACAGCTCTGGAAACACCATATATTTT | CASSLRDSSGNTIYF
TRBD1 | 13 | TRBJ1-6 | NA | TRBV27 | TGTGCCAGCAGGAGGGACAGATATTCACCCCTCCACTTT | CASRRDRYSPLHF
TRBD1 | 16 | TRBJ1-1 | once | TRBV28 | TGTGCCAGCAGTTCCCCTCCCGGGACAGGGTCCACTGAAGCTTTCTTT | CASSSPPGTGSTEAFF
NA | 13 | TRBJ1-1 | NA | TRBV2 | TGTGCCAGCTCCCAAACGACGGAATCCCTAGAGGTTTTT | CASSQTTESLEVF
TRBD1 | 15 | TRBJ1-2 | NA | TRBV27 | TGTGCCAGCAGCCCCTGGACAGGAGGAGTAGATGGCTACACCTTC | CASSPWTGGVDGYTF
NA | 16 | TRBJ1-3 | NA | TRBV5-5 | TGTGCCAGCAGCGCCAGGACCCTCAAGGGGGTGAACACCATATATTTT | CASSARTLKGVNTIYF
NA | 17 | TRBJ2-6 | NA | TRBV28 | TGTGCCAGCAGTTTAACCCTACAGCCCTCTGGGGCCAACGTCCTGACTTTC | CASSLTLQPSGANVLTF
TRBD1 | 16 | TRBJ2-1 | NA | TRBV13 | TGTGCCAGCAGCTCCTACAGGGGGGAGGCGTACAATGAGCAGTTCTTC | CASSSYRGEAYNEQFF
TRBD2 | 15 | TRBJ2-1 | NA | TRBV19 | TGTGCTACTTCCCGGACTAGCATGCGGGGGAATGAGCAGTTCTTC | CATSRTSMRGNEQFF
NA | 13 | TRBJ2-5 | NA | TRBV21-1 | TGTGCCAGCAGCCCTTCCCGCCAAGAGACCCAGTACTTC | CASSPSRQETQYF
NA | 14 | TRBJ1-1 | once | TRBV11-2 | TGTGCCAGCAGCCACCAAACGAGGAACACTGAAGCTTTCTTT | CASSHQTRNTEAFF
NA | 14 | TRBJ1-4 | NA | TRBV10-2 | TGCGCCAGCAGTGGTAATTTTACTAATGAAAAACTGTTTTTT | CASSGNFTNEKLFF
NA | 15 | TRBJ1-1 | NA | TRBV11-2 | TGTGCCAGCACCCTCTCGGGGGGGGGCGGGACTGAAGCTTTCTTT | CASTLSGGGGTEAFF
NA | 15 | TRBJ1-2 | NA | TRBV18 | TGTGCCAGCTCACCAACCCCACAGGGAATAGATGGCTACACCTTC | CASSPTPQGIDGYTF
NA | 13 | TRBJ1-6 | NA | TRBV7-2 | TGTGCCAGCAGCTCCACCTATAATTCACCCCTCCACTTT | CASSSTYNSPLHF
TRBD2 | 15 | TRBJ2-7 | NA | TRBV6-6 | TGTGCCAGCGGGACTAGCGGGAGGGCCAAGTACGAGCAGTACTTC | CASGTSGRAKYEQYF
NA | 13 | TRBJ1-1 | NA | TRBV7-9 | TGTGCCAGCAGCCCCGGGGGGCAGGGTGAAGCTTTCTTT | CASSPGGQGEAFF
NA | 16 | TRBJ1-1 | NA | TRBV6-2/TRBV6-3 | TGTGCCAGCAGTTACGAGGAAGGTACCCCGAACACTGAAGCTTTCTTT | CASSYEEGTPNTEAFF
TRBD2 | 18 | TRBJ2-1 | NA | TRBV19 | TGTGCCAGTAGTATAATTCCTCTAGCGGGAGTGTTTAGCAATGAGCAGTTCTTC | CASSIIPLAGVFSNEQFF
NA | 16 | TRBJ2-3 | NA | TRBV28 | TGTGCCAGCAGTTCCCTCGGAGGGCCCAGCACAGATACGCAGTATTTT | CASSSLGGPSTDTQYF
NA | 14 | TRBJ1-6 | NA | TRBV30 | TGTGCCTGGAGTGTAGGCAGGACTCATTCACCCCTCCACTTT | CAWSVGRTHSPLHF
NA | 17 | TRBJ1-5 | NA | TRBV15 | TGTGCCACCAGCAGATCAGGAGAGGTTAGCGGCAATCAGCCCCAGCATTTT | CATSRSGEVSGNQPQHF
TRBD1 | 14 | TRBJ1-4 | once | TRBV28 | TGTGCCGCCTCTACGGACAGGGTAGGGGAAAAACTGTTTTTT | CAASTDRVGEKLFF
TRBD2 | 15 | TRBJ2-2 | NA | TRBV2 | TGTGCCAGCCGTAGGCGGGGGAAGGACACCGGGGAGCTGTTTTTT | CASRRRGKDTGELFF
NA | 17 | TRBJ2-7 | few | TRBV4-1 | TGCGCCAGCAGCCAGATCGACCTGGGACTTCGTTCCTACGAGCAGTACTTC | CASSQIDLGLRSYEQYF
NA | 15 | TRBJ2-1 | NA | TRBV19 | TGTGCCAGTAGTACAGGGGTTGTAAATGACAATGAGCAGTTCTTC | CASSTGVVNDNEQFF
TRBD1 | 15 | TRBJ2-2 | once | TRBV12-5 | TGTGCTAGTGGTTTAGGGGGCGGGCACACCGGGGAGCTGTTTTTT | CASGLGGGHTGELFF
NA | 16 | TRBJ2-1 | NA | TRBV13 | TGTGCCAGCAGCTCCGACGGGAGGCACAAAGGGGGTGAGCAGTTCTTC | CASSSDGRHKGGEQFF
NA | 13 | TRBJ2-2 | once | TRBV7-9 | TGTGCCAGCAGTCCCACCGGTCCCGGGGAGCTGTTTTTT | CASSPTGPGELFF
TRBD1 | 14 | TRBJ1-1 | NA | TRBV10-3 | TGTGCCATCAGTGAGTACCAGGGGGAGACTGAAGCTTTCTTT | CAISEYQGETEAFF
TRBD1 | 17 | TRBJ1-5 | once | TRBV15 | TGTGCCACCAGCAGTCCCAGACAGGGGGGTTTGGACCAGCCCCAGCATTTT | CATSSPRQGGLDQPQHF
TRBD1 | 13 | TRBJ1-4 | NA | TRBV15 | TGTGCCACCACCTACAGGGGCAATGAAAAACTGTTTTTT | CATTYRGNEKLFF
NA | 13 | TRBJ1-1 | once | TRBV12-3/TRBV12-4 | TGTGCCAGCAGTTACGGACAGAACACTGAAGCTTTCTTT | CASSYGQNTEAFF
TRBD2 | 14 | TRBJ2-2 | NA | TRBV19 | TGTGCCAGTAGTGTAGCGGGAGATACCGGGGAGCTGTTTTTT | CASSVAGDTGELFF
NA | 14 | TRBJ1-3 | NA | TRBV11-2 | TGTGCCAGCAGCTTAGGCGGAGCTGGAAACACCATATATTTT | CASSLGGAGNTIYF
TRBD1 | 14 | TRBJ1-5 | NA | TRBV6-2/TRBV6-3 | TGTGCCAGCAGTTACTCGGGGACAGCCCTAGAGGGGCATTTT | CASSYSGTALEGHF
NA | 15 | TRBJ2-7 | NA | TRBV2 | TGTGCCAGCAGTGAAGGGACTGCCTTTTACGGTGAGCAGTACTTC | CASSEGTAFYGEQYF
NA | 13 | TRBJ1-1 | NA | TRBV11-1 | TGTGCCAGCAGCTCCCATGTCGGCACTGAAGCTTTCTTT | CASSSHVGTEAFF
NA | 13 | TRBJ2-5 | NA | TRBV4-1 | TGCGCCAGCAGCCACAGAGGGCTAGAGACCCAGTACTTC | CASSHRGLETQYF
NA | 14 | TRBJ2-3 | NA | TRBV19 | TGTGCCAGTAGACCACAGGCAGTCACAGATACGCAGTATTTT | CASRPQAVTDTQYF
TRBD1 | 14 | TRBJ2-2 | once | TRBV6-6 | TGTGCCAGCCGGGACAGGGGCATTACCGGGGAGCTGTTTTTT | CASRDRGITGELFF
NA | 12 | TRBJ1-2 | NA | TRBV12-3/TRBV12-4 | TGTGCCAGCAGTTCGGGACTTTTTGGCTACACCTTC | CASSSGLFGYTF
NA | 14 | TRBJ2-1 | NA | TRBV7-3 | TGTGCCAGCAGCCCCCCGGGCTCCTACAATGAGCAGTTCTTC | CASSPPGSYNEQFF